A selection of T cell receptor beta chains follows, all from one sample in a study of T cell responses to AZD1222 COVID-19 vaccine. Assay used: immunoSEQ multiplex PCR; TCRdb lists only in-frame clones, some missing. The table includes 95,000 to 150,000 clones, about 90% detected once. Sequencing used peripheral blood, obtained on day 0 of AZD1222 vaccination. Source of these receptors: an adult in good health. CDR3s include the opening cysteine and the closing phenylalanine or tryptophan. The D gene is left open where the match is weak. Size values are once, few and many counts, or a class for expanded clones, and some rows have none.

clone_size,v_call,d_call,j_call,cdr3_nt,cdr3_aa
-,TRBV4-2,-,TRBJ2-3,TGTGCCAGCAGCCAAGTGGCGGGGCCCCGCACAGATACGCAGTATTTT,CASSQVAGPRTDTQYF
-,TRBV2,TRBD1,TRBJ1-1,TGTGCCAGCCAAGAAGGGGGCCCCACTGAAGCTTTCTTT,CASQEGGPTEAFF
once,TRBV5-1,TRBD1,TRBJ2-5,TGCGCCAGCAGCTTGAGTTTAACAGGGGGGACCCAGTACTTC,CASSLSLTGGTQYF
-,TRBV11-3,-,TRBJ2-6,TGTGCCAGCGCATTTCTCTCTGGGGCCAACGTCCTGACTTTC,CASAFLSGANVLTF
-,TRBV28,-,TRBJ1-1,TGTGCCAGCATCGAGTATGCGGACTCGAGCACTGAAGCTTTCTTT,CASIEYADSSTEAFF
-,TRBV29-1,TRBD2,TRBJ2-1,TGCAGCGTGAGGCCGGGACTAGCGAGCAATGAGCAGTTCTTC,CSVRPGLASNEQFF
-,TRBV5-4,-,TRBJ1-3,TGTGCCAGCAGCTTGCCGCAGGGAATCTCTGGAAACACCATATATTTT,CASSLPQGISGNTIYF
-,TRBV3-1/TRBV3-2,TRBD1,TRBJ1-1,TGTGCCAGCAGCCAAGGGGGACAGGGGGCGGAGCGCACTGAAGCTTTCTTT,CASSQGGQGAERTEAFF
-,TRBV19,-,TRBJ2-1,TGTGCCAGTACCCTCAGGGATGAGCAGTTCTTC,CASTLRDEQFF
-,TRBV27,-,TRBJ2-5,TGTGCCAGCAGGCCGATGGGATCGGAGACCCAGTACTTC,CASRPMGSETQYF
-,TRBV20-1,-,TRBJ2-1,TGCAGTGCCTCGGGGCCGACGCAGTTCTTC,CSASGPTQFF
-,TRBV18,-,TRBJ2-7,TGTGCCAGCTCACCATGGCCTGCTTCCGAGCAGTACTTC,CASSPWPASEQYF